These T cell receptor beta chains were read from a single sample in a study of cytomegalovirus exposure and HLA in healthy donors. The method was immunoSEQ multiplex PCR; TCRdb's version includes in-frame clones alone and lacks a portion of them. The sample lists 90,000 or so clones, 55% to 75% seen once, with about a sixth in the top ten. The sample was PBMCs. These receptors were obtained from a woman aged 18-29 years in good health and CMV-seropositive. CDR3s include the opening cysteine and the closing phenylalanine or tryptophan. A D gene is named only where the DNA matches it firmly. Expanded clones get a size class; other rows say once, few or many, or leave the size out.

V: TRBV7-9; D: TRBD2; J: TRBJ2-3; size: .; CDR3: CASSQGIREVPDTQYF; DNA: TGTGCCAGCAGCCAGGGTATCCGGGAGGTGCCTGATACGCAGTATTTT
V: TRBV28; D: .; J: TRBJ1-1; size: few; CDR3: CASSLGGVVTEAFF; DNA: TGTGCCAGCAGCTTGGGGGGGGTGGTTACTGAAGCTTTCTTT
V: TRBV5-4; D: TRBD1; J: TRBJ2-5; size: .; CDR3: CASSLGGQGPRETQYF; DNA: TGTGCCAGCAGCTTAGGAGGACAGGGGCCGAGAGAGACCCAGTACTTC
V: TRBV7-2; D: TRBD2; J: TRBJ2-5; size: .; CDR3: CASTSGGAQYF; DNA: TGTGCCAGCACCTCGGGAGGGGCCCAGTACTTC
V: TRBV10-2; D: .; J: TRBJ1-3; size: .; CDR3: CASRGLSGNTIYF; DNA: TGCGCCAGCAGGGGGCTCTCTGGAAACACCATATATTTT
V: TRBV7-8; D: .; J: TRBJ2-5; size: .; CDR3: CASSRFRDNRETQYF; DNA: TGTGCCAGCAGCCGATTCCGGGACAATAGGGAGACCCAGTACTTC
V: TRBV27; D: TRBD1; J: TRBJ1-6; size: .; CDR3: CASSFGQGSNSPLHF; DNA: TGTGCCAGCAGTTTCGGACAGGGCAGTAATTCACCCCTCCACTTT
V: TRBV4-1; D: .; J: TRBJ2-3; size: .; CDR3: CASRAMGPEDTQYF; DNA: TGCGCCAGCAGAGCGATGGGGCCGGAAGATACGCAGTATTTT
V: TRBV29-1; D: TRBD1; J: TRBJ2-2; size: .; CDR3: CSVELGTGYSSTGELFF; DNA: TGCAGCGTTGAATTAGGGACAGGTTATAGCAGCACCGGGGAGCTGTTTTTT
V: TRBV25-1; D: TRBD1; J: TRBJ2-2; size: few; CDR3: CASSLTGLGGELFF; DNA: TGTGCCAGCAGCCTGACAGGGTTGGGCGGGGAGCTGTTTTTT
V: TRBV19; D: TRBD2; J: TRBJ2-2; size: .; CDR3: CASSIVAGGPNTGELFF; DNA: TGTGCCAGTAGTATAGTAGCGGGGGGACCAAACACCGGGGAGCTGTTTTTT
V: TRBV5-1; D: TRBD2; J: TRBJ2-3; size: once; CDR3: CASSLGLAGGPDTQYF; DNA: TGCGCCAGCAGCTTGGGGCTAGCGGGAGGGCCCGATACGCAGTATTTT
V: TRBV4-2; D: TRBD2; J: TRBJ2-3; size: once; CDR3: CASSQATGGRTDTQYF; DNA: TGTGCCAGCAGCCAAGCGACGGGGGGGAGGACAGATACGCAGTATTTT
V: TRBV5-1; D: TRBD1; J: TRBJ2-7; size: .; CDR3: CASSPRQGADEQYF; DNA: TGCGCCAGCAGCCCCCGACAGGGGGCAGACGAGCAGTACTTC
V: TRBV5-1; D: TRBD2; J: TRBJ2-3; size: .; CDR3: CASRDSGASTDTQYF; DNA: TGCGCCAGCAGAGATAGCGGGGCTAGCACAGATACGCAGTATTTT
V: TRBV7-7; D: .; J: TRBJ2-2; size: .; CDR3: CASSLGGRGTGELFF; DNA: TGTGCTAGCAGCCTCGGAGGGCGCGGTACCGGGGAGCTGTTTTTT
V: TRBV5-6; D: TRBD2; J: TRBJ2-1; size: few; CDR3: CASSSLERLAPSNEQFF; DNA: TGTGCCAGCAGCTCACTCGAAAGACTAGCGCCTAGCAATGAGCAGTTCTTC
V: TRBV27; D: .; J: TRBJ1-6; size: .; CDR3: CASSTRGSYNSPLHF; DNA: TGTGCCAGCAGTACCAGGGGCTCCTATAATTCACCCCTCCACTTT
V: TRBV27; D: .; J: TRBJ2-1; size: .; CDR3: CASSSTPRVSNEQFF; DNA: TGTGCCAGCAGTTCAACCCCCAGGGTGAGCAATGAGCAGTTCTTC
V: TRBV6-1; D: TRBD1; J: TRBJ2-2; size: .; CDR3: CASSRQGDGELFF; DNA: TGTGCCAGCAGTCGACAGGGCGATGGGGAGCTGTTTTTT
V: TRBV6-6; D: TRBD1; J: TRBJ1-2; size: few; CDR3: CASRVTGSGYTF; DNA: TGTGCCAGCAGGGTGACAGGGAGCGGCTACACCTTC
V: TRBV28; D: .; J: TRBJ2-2; size: .; CDR3: CASSTVNTGELFF; DNA: TGTGCCAGCAGCACGGTTAACACCGGGGAGCTGTTTTTT
V: TRBV9; D: TRBD2; J: TRBJ2-5; size: few; CDR3: CASGAGVGRQETQYF; DNA: TGTGCCAGTGGAGCGGGAGTCGGGCGGCAAGAGACCCAGTACTTC
V: TRBV7-2; D: .; J: TRBJ1-3; size: .; CDR3: CASSVLGNTIYF; DNA: TGTGCCAGCAGCGTCCTTGGAAACACCATATATTTT
V: TRBV18; D: .; J: TRBJ1-1; size: .; CDR3: CASSQSRGFGNTEAFF; DNA: TGTGCCAGCTCACAGTCTCGAGGGTTTGGGAACACTGAAGCTTTCTTT
V: TRBV5-1; D: TRBD2; J: TRBJ2-1; size: .; CDR3: CASSWRSGGYNEQFF; DNA: TGCGCCAGCAGCTGGCGGAGCGGGGGATACAATGAGCAGTTCTTC
V: TRBV7-2; D: TRBD2; J: TRBJ2-1; size: .; CDR3: CASSLEAGGYNEQFF; DNA: TGTGCCAGCAGCTTAGAGGCGGGGGGTTACAATGAGCAGTTCTTC
V: TRBV19; D: TRBD1; J: TRBJ1-1; size: .; CDR3: CASSTLFLSTGVSTEAFF; DNA: TGTGCCAGTAGTACTCTCTTCCTTTCGACAGGGGTGTCCACTGAAGCTTTCTTT
V: TRBV7-2; D: TRBD1; J: TRBJ2-3; size: .; CDR3: CASSLVIGRGLPGADTQYF; DNA: TGTGCCAGCAGCTTAGTCATCGGCAGGGGGCTTCCGGGGGCAGATACGCAGTATTTT
V: TRBV5-4; D: .; J: TRBJ2-7; size: .; CDR3: CASSDGQLYEQYF; DNA: TGTGCCAGCAGCGATGGACAGTTATACGAGCAGTACTTC
V: TRBV7-2; D: .; J: TRBJ2-1; size: .; CDR3: CASSFLGYEQFF; DNA: TGTGCCAGCAGCTTTCTAGGCTATGAGCAGTTCTTC
V: TRBV18; D: TRBD1; J: TRBJ2-6; size: once; CDR3: CASFAQGGTGRTGANVLTF; DNA: TGTGCCAGCTTCGCCCAAGGGGGGACAGGGAGAACTGGGGCCAACGTCCTGACTTTC
V: TRBV28; D: TRBD2; J: TRBJ2-5; size: once; CDR3: CASSLAGGQKTQYF; DNA: TGTGCCAGCAGCCTTGCGGGAGGGCAAAAGACCCAGTACTTC
V: TRBV21-1; D: .; J: TRBJ1-4; size: .; CDR3: CASSKDGGTALEKLFF; DNA: TGTGCCAGCAGCAAAGATGGGGGGACAGCACTCGAAAAACTGTTTTTT
V: TRBV5-6; D: .; J: TRBJ1-4; size: .; CDR3: CASSLDGGNEKLFF; DNA: TGTGCCAGCAGCTTAGACGGCGGTAATGAAAAACTGTTTTTT
V: TRBV5-1; D: .; J: TRBJ1-5; size: .; CDR3: CASSLDPGQPQHF; DNA: TGCGCCAGCAGCTTGGATCCCGGTCAGCCCCAGCATTTT
V: TRBV7-2; D: TRBD1; J: TRBJ1-5; size: .; CDR3: CASSETQGSNQPQHF; DNA: TGTGCCAGCAGCGAAACACAGGGGTCCAATCAGCCCCAGCATTTT
V: TRBV6-6; D: TRBD1; J: TRBJ1-5; size: .; CDR3: CASSSTGGKDQPQHF; DNA: TGTGCCAGCAGTAGTACAGGGGGCAAGGATCAGCCCCAGCATTTT
V: TRBV19; D: TRBD1; J: TRBJ1-4; size: .; CDR3: CASSVLVGTGGEKLFF; DNA: TGTGCCAGTAGTGTCCTGGTCGGGACAGGGGGCGAAAAACTGTTTTTT
V: TRBV10-3; D: .; J: TRBJ2-7; size: .; CDR3: CAIRPQGYEQYF; DNA: TGTGCCATCAGACCTCAGGGCTACGAGCAGTACTTC
V: TRBV6-6; D: TRBD2; J: TRBJ2-5; size: .; CDR3: CASSTARGGVEETQYF; DNA: TGTGCCAGCAGTACCGCCCGGGGGGGAGTTGAAGAGACCCAGTACTTC
V: TRBV6-5; D: .; J: TRBJ2-6; size: .; CDR3: CASSVSVSGANVLTF; DNA: TGTGCCAGCAGTGTTAGTGTATCTGGGGCCAACGTCCTGACTTTC